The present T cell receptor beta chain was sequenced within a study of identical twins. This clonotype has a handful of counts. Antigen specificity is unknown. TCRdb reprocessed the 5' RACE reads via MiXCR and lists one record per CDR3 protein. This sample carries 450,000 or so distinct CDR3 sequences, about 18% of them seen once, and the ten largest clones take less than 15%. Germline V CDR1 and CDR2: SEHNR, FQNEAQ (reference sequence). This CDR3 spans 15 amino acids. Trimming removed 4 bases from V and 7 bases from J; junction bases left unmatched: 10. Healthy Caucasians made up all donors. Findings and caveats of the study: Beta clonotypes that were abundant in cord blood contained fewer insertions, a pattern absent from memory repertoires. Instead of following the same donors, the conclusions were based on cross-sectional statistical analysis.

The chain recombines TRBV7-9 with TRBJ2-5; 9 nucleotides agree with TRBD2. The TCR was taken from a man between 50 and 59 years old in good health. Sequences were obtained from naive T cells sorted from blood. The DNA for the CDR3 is TGTGCCAGCAGCTGGGCCGGGACTAGCCCTGGGACCCAGTACTTC. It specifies CASSWAGTSPGTQYF.